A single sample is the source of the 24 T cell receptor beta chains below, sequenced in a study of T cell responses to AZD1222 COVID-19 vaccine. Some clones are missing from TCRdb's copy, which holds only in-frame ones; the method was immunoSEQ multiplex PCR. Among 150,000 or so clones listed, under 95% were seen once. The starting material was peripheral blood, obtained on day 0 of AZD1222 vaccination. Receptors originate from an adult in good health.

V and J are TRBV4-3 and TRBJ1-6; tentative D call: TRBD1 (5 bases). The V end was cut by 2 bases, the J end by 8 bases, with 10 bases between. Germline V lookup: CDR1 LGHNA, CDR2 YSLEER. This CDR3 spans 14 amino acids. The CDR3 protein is CASSQFGGDSPLHF. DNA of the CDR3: TGCGCCAGCAGCCAATTCGGGGGGGATTCACCCCTCCACTTT.

The CDR3 DNA reads as TGTGCCAGCTCACTCGGGACAGGGAGTCAAACTGAAGCTTTCTTT. Translating gives CASSLGTGSQTEAFF. The chain recombines TRBV18 with TRBJ1-1; 9 bases are a match to TRBD1. In germline, CDR1 is KGHSH, CDR2 LQKENI. The CDR3 length is 15 residues. The ends lost 4 bases at V and 5 bases at J; junction bases unmatched: 8.

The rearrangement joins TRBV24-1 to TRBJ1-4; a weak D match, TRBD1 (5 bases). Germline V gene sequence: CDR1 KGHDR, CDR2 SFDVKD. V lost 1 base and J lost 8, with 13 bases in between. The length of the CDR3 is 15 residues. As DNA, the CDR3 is TGTGCCACCAGTGATTTCCAGGGTAACTCCGAAAAACTGTTTTTT. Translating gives CATSDFQGNSEKLFF.

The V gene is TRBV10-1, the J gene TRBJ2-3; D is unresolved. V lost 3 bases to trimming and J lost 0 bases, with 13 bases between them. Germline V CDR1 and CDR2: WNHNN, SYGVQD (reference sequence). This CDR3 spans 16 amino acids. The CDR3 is CASSDGQVTSTDTQYF. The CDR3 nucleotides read TGCGCCAGCAGTGACGGTCAGGTCACTAGCACAGATACGCAGTATTTT.

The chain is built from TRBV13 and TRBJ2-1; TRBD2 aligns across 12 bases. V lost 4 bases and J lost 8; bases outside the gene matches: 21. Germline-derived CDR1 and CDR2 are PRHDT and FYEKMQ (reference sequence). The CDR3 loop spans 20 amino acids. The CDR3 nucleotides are TGTGCCAGCAGCTCCCAATACCTAGCGGGAGGGCCCCCCCATGAGGATGAGCAGTTCTTC. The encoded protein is CASSSQYLAGGPPHEDEQFF.

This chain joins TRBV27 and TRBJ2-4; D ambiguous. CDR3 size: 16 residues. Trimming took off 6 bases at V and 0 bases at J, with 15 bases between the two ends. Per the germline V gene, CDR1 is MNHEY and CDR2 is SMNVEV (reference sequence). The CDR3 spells CASRRTVGVAKNIQYF. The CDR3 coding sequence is TGTGCCAGCAGGCGTACGGTTGGGGTAGCCAAAAACATTCAGTACTTC.

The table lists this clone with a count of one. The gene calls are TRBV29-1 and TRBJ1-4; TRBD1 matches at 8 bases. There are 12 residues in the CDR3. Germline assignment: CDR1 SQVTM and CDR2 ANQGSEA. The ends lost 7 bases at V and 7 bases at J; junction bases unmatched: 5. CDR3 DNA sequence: TGCAGCGCCGGGACAGGTCGTGAAAAACTGTTTTTT. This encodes CSAGTGREKLFF.

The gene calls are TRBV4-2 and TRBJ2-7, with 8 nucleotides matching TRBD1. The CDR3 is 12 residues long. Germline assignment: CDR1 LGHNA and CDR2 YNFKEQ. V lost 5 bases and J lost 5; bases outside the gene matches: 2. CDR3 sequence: CASSETGDEQYF. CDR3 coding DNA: TGTGCCAGCAGCGAGACAGGGGACGAGCAGTACTTC.

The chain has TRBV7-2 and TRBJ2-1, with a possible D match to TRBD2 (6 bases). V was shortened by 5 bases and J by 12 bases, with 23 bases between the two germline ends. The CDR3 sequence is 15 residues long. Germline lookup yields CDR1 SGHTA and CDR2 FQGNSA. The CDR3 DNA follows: TGTGCCAGCAGCGTAGGCCGGGCCGCATTGGGAGGGCAGTTCTTC. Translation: CASSVGRAALGGQFF.

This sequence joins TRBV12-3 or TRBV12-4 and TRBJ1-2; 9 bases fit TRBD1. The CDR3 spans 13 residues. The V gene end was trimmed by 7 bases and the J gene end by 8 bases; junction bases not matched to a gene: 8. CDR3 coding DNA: TGTGCCAGCATCCTGGACAGGGGAGGGGGCTACACCTTC. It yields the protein CASILDRGGGYTF.

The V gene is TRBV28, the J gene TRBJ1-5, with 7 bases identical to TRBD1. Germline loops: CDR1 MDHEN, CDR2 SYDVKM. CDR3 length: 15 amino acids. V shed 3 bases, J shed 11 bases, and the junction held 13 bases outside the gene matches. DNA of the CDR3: TGTGCCAGCAGTTTCTCTCGACAGGGAGGTCGGGCCCAGCATTTT. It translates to CASSFSRQGGRAQHF.

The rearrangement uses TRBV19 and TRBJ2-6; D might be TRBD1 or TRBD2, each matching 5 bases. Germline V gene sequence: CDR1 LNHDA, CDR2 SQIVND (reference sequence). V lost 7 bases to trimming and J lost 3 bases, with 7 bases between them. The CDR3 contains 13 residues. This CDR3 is CASTRGGANVLTF. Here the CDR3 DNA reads TGTGCCAGTACGAGGGGTGGGGCCAACGTCCTGACTTTC.

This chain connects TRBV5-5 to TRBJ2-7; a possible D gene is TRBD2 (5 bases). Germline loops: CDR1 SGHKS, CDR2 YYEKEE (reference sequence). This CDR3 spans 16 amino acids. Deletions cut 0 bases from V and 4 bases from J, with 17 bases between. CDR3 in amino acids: CASSLGATRVKYEQYF. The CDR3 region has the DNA TGTGCCAGCAGCTTGGGGGCAACTAGGGTTAAGTACGAGCAGTACTTC.

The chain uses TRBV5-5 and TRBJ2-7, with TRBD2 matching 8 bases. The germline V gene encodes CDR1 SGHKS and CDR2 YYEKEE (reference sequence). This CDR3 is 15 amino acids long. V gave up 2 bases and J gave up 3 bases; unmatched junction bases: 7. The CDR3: CASSFQVLAGYEQYF. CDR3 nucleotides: TGTGCCAGCAGCTTCCAAGTCCTAGCGGGCTACGAGCAGTACTTC.

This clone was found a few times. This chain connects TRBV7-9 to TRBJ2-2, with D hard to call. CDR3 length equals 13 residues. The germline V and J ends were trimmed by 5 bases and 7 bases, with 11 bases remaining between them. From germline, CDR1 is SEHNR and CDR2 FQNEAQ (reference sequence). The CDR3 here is CASSPVGDGELFF. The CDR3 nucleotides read TGTGCCAGCAGCCCCGTGGGTGACGGGGAGCTGTTTTTT. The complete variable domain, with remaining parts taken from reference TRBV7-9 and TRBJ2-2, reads DTGVSQNPRHKITKRGQNVTFRCDPISEHNRLYWYRQTLGQGPEFLTYFQNEAQLEKSRLLSDRFSAERPKGSFSTLEIQRTEQGDSAMYLCASSPVGDGELFFGEGSRLTVL.

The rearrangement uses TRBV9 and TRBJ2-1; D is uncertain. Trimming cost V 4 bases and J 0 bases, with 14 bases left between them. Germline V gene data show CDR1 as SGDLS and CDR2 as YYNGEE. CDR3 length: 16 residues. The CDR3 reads CASSPAAISSYNEQFF. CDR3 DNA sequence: TGTGCCAGCAGCCCCGCCGCCATCAGCTCCTACAATGAGCAGTTCTTC.

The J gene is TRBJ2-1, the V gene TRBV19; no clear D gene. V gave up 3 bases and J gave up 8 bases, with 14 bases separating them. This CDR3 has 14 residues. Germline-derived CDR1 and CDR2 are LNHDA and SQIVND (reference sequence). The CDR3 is CASSMSAPGHEQFF. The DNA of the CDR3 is TGTGCCAGTAGTATGAGTGCCCCCGGCCATGAGCAGTTCTTC.

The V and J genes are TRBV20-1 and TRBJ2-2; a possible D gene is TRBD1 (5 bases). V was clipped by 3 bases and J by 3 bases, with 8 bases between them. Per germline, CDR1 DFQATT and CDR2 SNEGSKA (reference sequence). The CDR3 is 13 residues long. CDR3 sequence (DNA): TGCAGTGCTAGTGGGGCTGACACCGGGGAGCTGTTTTTT. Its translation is CSASGADTGELFF.

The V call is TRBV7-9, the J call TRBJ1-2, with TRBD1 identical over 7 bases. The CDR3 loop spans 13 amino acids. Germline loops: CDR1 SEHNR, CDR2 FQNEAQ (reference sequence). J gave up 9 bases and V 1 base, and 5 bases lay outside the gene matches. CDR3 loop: CASSLGSGGSYTF. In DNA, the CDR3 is TGTGCCAGCAGCTTAGGCTCAGGGGGGAGCTACACCTTC. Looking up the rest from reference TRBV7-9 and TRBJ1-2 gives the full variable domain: DTGVSQNPRHKITKRGQNVTFRCDPISEHNRLYWYRQTLGQGPEFLTYFQNEAQLEKSRLLSDRFSAERPKGSFSTLEIQRTEQGDSAMYLCASSLGSGGSYTFGSGTRLTVV.

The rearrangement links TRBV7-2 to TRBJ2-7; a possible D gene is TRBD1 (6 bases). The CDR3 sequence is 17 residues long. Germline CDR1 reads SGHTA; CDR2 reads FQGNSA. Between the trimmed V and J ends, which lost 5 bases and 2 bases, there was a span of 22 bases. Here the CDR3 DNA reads TGTGCCAGCAGCAATCCTTTAACCGGGACACGGCCCTACGAGCAGTACTTC. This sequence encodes CASSNPLTGTRPYEQYF.

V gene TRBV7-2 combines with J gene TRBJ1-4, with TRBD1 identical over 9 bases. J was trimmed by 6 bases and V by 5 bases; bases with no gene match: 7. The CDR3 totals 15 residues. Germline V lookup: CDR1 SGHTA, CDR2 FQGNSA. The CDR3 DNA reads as TGTGCCAGCAGCCTCGTACAGGGGGCGGATGAAAAACTGTTTTTT. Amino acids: CASSLVQGADEKLFF.

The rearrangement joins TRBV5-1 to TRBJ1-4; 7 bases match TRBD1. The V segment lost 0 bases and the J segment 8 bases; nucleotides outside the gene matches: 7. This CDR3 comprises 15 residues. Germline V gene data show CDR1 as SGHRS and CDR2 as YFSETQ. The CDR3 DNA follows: TGCGCCAGCAGCTTGGATGGGGACAGAGGGGAAAAACTGTTTTTT. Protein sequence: CASSLDGDRGEKLFF.

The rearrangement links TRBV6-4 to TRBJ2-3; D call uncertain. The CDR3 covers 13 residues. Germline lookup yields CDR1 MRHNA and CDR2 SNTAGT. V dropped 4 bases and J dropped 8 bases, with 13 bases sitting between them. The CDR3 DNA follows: TGTGCCAGCAGTGCCTCGGCCCATAGTACGCAGTATTTT. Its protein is CASSASAHSTQYF.

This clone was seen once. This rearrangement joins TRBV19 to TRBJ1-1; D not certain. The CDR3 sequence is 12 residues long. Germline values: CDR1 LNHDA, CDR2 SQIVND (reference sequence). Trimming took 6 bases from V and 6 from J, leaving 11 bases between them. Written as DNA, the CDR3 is TGTGCCAGTAGCAGCTTACGGCCTGAAGCTTTCTTT. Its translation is CASSSLRPEAFF. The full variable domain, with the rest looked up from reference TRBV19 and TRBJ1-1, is DGGITQSPKYLFRKEGQNVTLSCEQNLNHDAMYWYRQDPGQGLRLIYYSQIVNDFQKGDIAEGYSVSREKKESFPLTVTSAQKNPTAFYLCASSSLRPEAFFGQGTRLTVV.